This T cell receptor (beta chain) was retrieved from a study of T cells after somatic rescue of genetic block. Germline CDR1 reads MNHEY; CDR2 reads SVGAGI. V lost 0 bases and J 8 bases, leaving 8 bases between the germline ends. CDR3 length equals 13 residues. TCRdb keeps only in-frame clones here, not all; method: immunoSEQ multiplex PCR. The table records approximately 14,000 clones, less than 75% of them present only once. Material: peripheral blood mononuclear cells (PBMCs). The TCR was taken from a man younger than 35. The rearrangement links TRBV6-5 to TRBJ2-4, with no clear D. The CDR3 nucleotides are TGTGCCAGCAGTTACTCGGCCTCCCACATTCAGTACTTC. Its protein product is CASSYSASHIQYF.